This T cell receptor beta chain emerged from a study of OX40 agonist ivuxolimab in advanced cancers. A note on this clone: The antigen is undetermined.

Study findings and constraints: Both blood CD4+ and CD8+ T cells showed clonal growth by week 6 at 0.1 to 3.0 mg/kg.

Method: immunoSEQ multiplex PCR; TCRdb's copy keeps in-frame clones and lacks some. This table holds 40,000 or so clones, about four fifths found once. This TCR derives from an adult with an advanced solid tumor such as melanoma, head and neck, liver or kidney cancer. The sequenced sample was CD4+ or CD8+ T cells sorted from blood, obtained in a trial of the OX40 agonist ivuxolimab.

The CDR3, as DNA: TGTGCCAGCAGCTTAACTAGCCTATACAATGAGCAGTTCTTC. Encoded protein: CASSLTSLYNEQFF. This rearrangement joins TRBV11-1 to TRBJ2-1; weak D call: TRBD2 (6 bases). From germline, CDR1 is SGHAT and CDR2 FQDESV (reference sequence). The CDR3 runs to 14 residues. The V end was cut by 2 bases, the J end by 4 bases, with 9 bases between.